Listed here are 32 T cell receptor beta chains from one sample, sequenced in a study of Ad26.COV2.S vaccination and SARS-CoV-2 variants. Described treatment: some 20 received Ad26.COV2.S at low or high dose, single or two shots; several received placebo; per-sample allocation not given. Each sample was drawn 63 days after the first injection (of vaccine or placebo). Sequencing used immunoSEQ multiplex PCR; TCRdb keeps in-frame clones, though not all of them. The sample includes about 680,000 clones, 89% of them seen just once. Sequencing used peripheral blood, obtained in a trial of Ad26.COV2.S vaccine versus placebo. The source is a person aged 18-65 years who received the Ad26.COV2.S COVID-19 vaccine or a placebo.

This clone appeared once. This sequence joins TRBV6-4 and TRBJ2-1; D is undetermined. V dropped 3 bases and J dropped 6 bases, with 12 bases sitting between them. The germline gives CDR1 MRHNA, CDR2 SNTAGT. This CDR3 has 14 amino acids. This chain's CDR3 is CASSDPSWRNEQFF. Written as DNA, the CDR3 is TGTGCCAGCAGTGATCCCTCTTGGCGCAATGAGCAGTTCTTC.

The V and J genes are TRBV5-1 and TRBJ1-5, with unresolved D. The germline CDR1 and CDR2 sequences are SGHRS and YFSETQ. The length of the CDR3 is 13 residues. Trimming pared 0 bases from V and 11 bases from J, leaving 12 bases between. The CDR3 nucleotides are TGCGCCAGCAGCTTGGAACCAACATCAGCCCAGCATTTT. This codes for CASSLEPTSAQHF.

Points on this clone: Distinct nucleotide sequences in the sample also encode this CDR3. The V gene is TRBV3-1 (or the pseudogene TRBV3-2), the J gene TRBJ1-2; the D is unclear. CDR3 length equals 12 residues. In germline, CDR1 is LGHDT, CDR2 YNNKEL (reference sequence). V was pared by 4 bases and J by 4 bases, with 7 bases between. CDR3 nucleotides: TGTGCCAGCAGCCCGGACTCCTATGGCTACACCTTC. Residues: CASSPDSYGYTF.

V gene TRBV7-2 combines with J gene TRBJ2-5; 9 positions match TRBD2. This CDR3 contains 16 residues. CDR1 SGHTA and CDR2 FQGNSA come from the germline V gene. With 4 bases clipped from V and 2 bases from J, the junction kept 8 bases outside the gene matches. In nucleotides, the CDR3 is TGTGCCAGCAGCTCCCTGTGGAGCGGGGGGCAAGAGACCCAGTACTTC. As protein: CASSSLWSGGQETQYF.

This clone was observed a handful of times. The chain couples TRBV6-5 to TRBJ2-1; D remains unclear. This CDR3 is built from 11 residues. Trimming took off 6 bases at V and 5 bases at J, with 5 bases between the two ends. The germline V gene has CDR1 MNHEY and CDR2 SVGAGI. CDR3 residues: CASRRNNEQFF. DNA of the CDR3: TGTGCCAGCAGACGGAACAATGAGCAGTTCTTC.

The V gene is TRBV6-5, the J gene TRBJ2-5; 12 bases are shared with TRBD2. Germline V gene sequence: CDR1 MNHEY, CDR2 SVGAGI. Trimming cost V 5 bases and J 5 bases; bases outside gene matches: 6. The length of the CDR3 is 15 residues. This chain's CDR3 is CASSRTSGMGETQYF. The CDR3 nucleotides read TGTGCCAGCAGTCGGACTAGCGGGATGGGGGAGACCCAGTACTTC.

The chain couples TRBV7-9 to TRBJ2-7; D could derive from TRBD1 or TRBD2 (6 bases each). The CDR3 is 16 residues long. The V gene's germline CDR1 is SEHNR and CDR2 FQNEAQ (reference sequence). Trimming removed 1 base at V and 4 bases at J, with 17 bases between. CDR3 in amino acids: CASSLVTGALLYEQYF. CDR3 nucleotides: TGTGCCAGCAGCTTAGTAACGGGGGCCCTCCTATACGAGCAGTACTTC.

The J gene is TRBJ1-3, the V gene TRBV3-1 (or the pseudogene TRBV3-2); no clear D. The CDR3 is 15 residues long. V was cut by 5 bases and J by 2 bases, with 13 bases left in between. CDR1 and CDR2 from the germline V gene are LGHDT and YNNKEL (reference sequence). The CDR3 bases are TGTGCCAGCAGCGACCAGAAAGGTGCTGGAAACACCATATATTTT. It specifies CASSDQKGAGNTIYF.

The chain has TRBV18 and TRBJ2-7; 7 bases line up with TRBD1. The V segment lost 2 bases and the J segment 0 bases; nucleotides outside the gene matches: 7. Looked up from germline, CDR1 is KGHSH and CDR2 is LQKENI. There are 16 residues in the CDR3. DNA for the CDR3: TGTGCCAGCTCACCAGAGCAGACAGGGACCTCCTACGAGCAGTACTTC. Its translation: CASSPEQTGTSYEQYF.

This clone was counted once. The chain links TRBV6-2 or TRBV6-3 to TRBJ1-6; D uncertain. In germline, CDR1 is MNHEY, CDR2 SVGEGT. Trimming cost V 2 bases and J 10 bases, with 15 bases left between them. This CDR3 contains 15 residues. CDR3 amino acids: CASSYPLPTRSPLHF. Here the CDR3 DNA reads TGTGCCAGCAGTTACCCGCTCCCCACACGGTCACCCCTCCACTTT.

The chain joins TRBV6-1 to TRBJ2-7; D is perhaps TRBD1 (5 bases). With 7 bases removed from V and 2 bases from J, the gap between germline ends came to 12 bases. Germline-derived CDR1 and CDR2 are MNHNS and SASEGT. CDR3 size: 13 residues. The CDR3: CASTTGIAYEQYF. The CDR3 region has the DNA TGTGCCAGCACTACAGGAATCGCCTACGAGCAGTACTTC.

V usage is TRBV2 and J usage is TRBJ1-1; D is ambiguous. Germline loops: CDR1 SNHLY, CDR2 FYNNEI. Between the trimmed V and J ends, which lost 2 bases and 2 bases, there was a span of 6 bases. The CDR3 has 13 amino acids. CDR3 loop: CASSEQHNTEAFF. DNA for the CDR3: TGTGCCAGCAGTGAACAGCATAACACTGAAGCTTTCTTT.

The rearrangement uses TRBV2 and TRBJ1-4; D unclear. Looked up from germline, CDR1 is SNHLY and CDR2 is FYNNEI. The CDR3 loop spans 15 amino acids. V was clipped by 0 bases and J by 3 bases, with 8 bases between them. CDR3 protein: CASSEAGIANEKLFF. The DNA for the CDR3 is TGTGCCAGCAGTGAAGCAGGGATTGCTAATGAAAAACTGTTTTTT.

This chain joins TRBV4-3 and TRBJ2-3, with TRBD2 matching 9 bases. The CDR3 spans 17 residues. Germline values: CDR1 LGHNA, CDR2 YSLEER. Losses at the gene ends were 1 base for V and 3 bases for J; bases not matched to a gene: 8. The CDR3 sequence is CASSQGVAGGPTDTQYF. The CDR3 nucleotides read TGCGCCAGCAGCCAAGGGGTGGCGGGGGGGCCTACAGATACGCAGTATTTT.

The chain recombines TRBV25-1 with TRBJ1-2, with D possibly TRBD1 on 6 matching bases. V was cut by 4 bases and J by 2 bases, with 17 bases left in between. The CDR3 is 16 amino acids. The V gene's germline CDR1 is MGHDK and CDR2 SYGVNS. The CDR3 DNA sequence: TGTGCCAGCAGTGCCCAGGGGATCGACAGGAACTATGGCTACACCTTC. This sequence encodes CASSAQGIDRNYGYTF.

V and J are TRBV11-2 and TRBJ2-3, with D perhaps matching TRBD2 (6 bases). The germline CDR1 and CDR2 sequences are SGHAT and FQNNGV. Trimming shortened V by 0 bases and J by 2 bases, and 15 bases separated the two germline ends. The CDR3 runs 17 residues. This CDR3 reads CASSLDPPGTFTDTQYF. The DNA for the CDR3 is TGTGCCAGCAGCTTAGATCCCCCAGGGACTTTCACAGATACGCAGTATTTT.

The V and J genes are TRBV7-8 and TRBJ1-3; D is uncertain. Trimming took off 3 bases at V and 0 bases at J, with 6 bases between the two ends. CDR3 length: 14 residues. The germline V gene encodes CDR1 SGHVS and CDR2 FQNEAQ. The CDR3 DNA reads as TGTGCCAGCAGCTTTGGGGACTCTGGAAACACCATATATTTT. As protein: CASSFGDSGNTIYF.

The rearrangement joins TRBV11-3 to TRBJ2-2; possibly TRBD2 for D (6 bases). Germline V CDR1 and CDR2: SGHNT, YENEEA. The germline V and J ends were trimmed by 5 bases and 7 bases, with 11 bases remaining between them. This CDR3 region has 13 residues. The DNA of the CDR3 is TGTGCCAGCAGCAACGTAGCGGTCGGGGAGCTGTTTTTT. Translation: CASSNVAVGELFF. The full variable domain, in which reference TRBV11-3 and TRBJ2-2 provide the parts outside the CDR3, is EAGVVQSPRYKIIEKKQPVAFWCNPISGHNTLYWYLQNLGQGPELLIRYENEEAVDDSQLPKDRFSAERLKGVDSTLKIQPAELGDSAVYLCASSNVAVGELFFGEGSRLTVL.

The rearrangement joins TRBV30 to TRBJ1-5; D may be TRBD1 (6 bases). CDR1 and CDR2 (germline): GTSNPN, SVGIG (reference sequence). Trimming removed 2 bases at V and 7 bases at J, with 18 bases between. There are 15 residues in the CDR3. CDR3 bases: TGTGCCTGGAGTCTCGGCAGGGGATTAGAGCAGCCCCAGCATTTT. Its translation: CAWSLGRGLEQPQHF.

The chain uses TRBV4-2 and TRBJ1-6; 10 bases align to TRBD1. The CDR3 is 16 amino acids. Germline values: CDR1 LGHNA, CDR2 YNFKEQ. The V and J ends lost 3 bases and 7 bases, in that order; junction bases with no gene match: 6. CDR3 nucleotide sequence: TGTGCCAGCAGCCAGACGCCGGGACAGGGGAATTCACCCCTCCACTTT. Protein: CASSQTPGQGNSPLHF.

The chain joins TRBV4-1 to TRBJ1-2; the match to TRBD1 covers 10 bases. The germline CDR1 and CDR2 sequences are MGHRA and YSYEKL. J was trimmed by 2 bases and V by 4 bases; bases with no gene match: 10. The CDR3 extends over 17 amino acids. The CDR3, as DNA: TGCGCCAGCAGCCTCAGGGTGACAGGGGGCGCAAACTATGGCTACACCTTC. This encodes CASSLRVTGGANYGYTF.

The chain recombines TRBV10-2 with TRBJ2-7; D might be TRBD1 or TRBD2, each matching 6 bases. Trimming pared 6 bases from V and 2 bases from J, leaving 11 bases between. The CDR3 length is 13 residues. Per germline, CDR1 WSHSY and CDR2 SAAADI. Written as DNA, the CDR3 is TGCGCCAGCAGATCCGGGGGCCCCTACGAGCAGTACTTC. This codes for CASRSGGPYEQYF.

The rearrangement joins TRBV30 to TRBJ2-3, with no clear D. Germline V gene sequence: CDR1 GTSNPN, CDR2 SVGIG (reference sequence). The V end lost 1 base, the J end lost 2 bases, and 16 bases lay between the germline ends. CDR3 size: 16 residues. The CDR3 nucleotides read TGTGCCTGGAGTGGAGCAGCCGATACCTTCACAGATACGCAGTATTTT. It encodes CAWSGAADTFTDTQYF.

The rearrangement joins TRBV19 to TRBJ2-7; 7 nucleotides align to TRBD2. After removal of 0 bases from V and 2 bases from J, the junction contained 4 bases not matched to a gene. Per the germline V gene, CDR1 is LNHDA and CDR2 is SQIVND (reference sequence). This CDR3 has 15 residues. This chain's CDR3 is CASSIESGNPYEQYF. CDR3 sequence (DNA): TGTGCCAGTAGTATAGAGAGCGGGAACCCCTACGAGCAGTACTTC.

The V call is TRBV14, the J call TRBJ2-1, with 7 bases matching TRBD2. The CDR3 runs to 15 residues. Germline V gives CDR1 SGHDN, CDR2 FVKESK. V lost 1 base and J lost 7; bases outside the gene matches: 7. CDR3 region: CASSQVTGGLNEQFF. CDR3 DNA: TGTGCCAGCAGCCAAGTAACGGGAGGATTGAATGAGCAGTTCTTC.

V gene TRBV11-1 combines with J gene TRBJ2-7; 8 bases are a match to TRBD1. Per germline, CDR1 SGHAT and CDR2 FQDESV (reference sequence). V trimming: 1 base; J trimming: 2 bases; junction bases outside the gene matches: 7. The CDR3 runs 16 residues. CDR3 nucleotide sequence: TGTGCCAGCAGCTTAGATGGGACAGGCTGGGCCTACGAGCAGTACTTC. Translating it yields CASSLDGTGWAYEQYF.

The J gene is TRBJ2-1, the V gene TRBV18; 8 bases are shared with TRBD1. V was pared by 2 bases and J by 6 bases, with 6 bases of the junction left unmatched. The CDR3 extends over 15 amino acids. Per the germline V gene, CDR1 is KGHSH and CDR2 is LQKENI. DNA for the CDR3: TGTGCCAGCTCACCAGGGGACAGGTTCTTCAATGAGCAGTTCTTC. It is translated as CASSPGDRFFNEQFF.

The V call is TRBV5-8, the J call TRBJ2-7; D possibly corresponds to TRBD1 (6 bases). Germline V gene data show CDR1 as SGHTS and CDR2 as YDEGEE. This CDR3 contains 12 residues. The V gene lost 4 bases and the J gene lost 2 bases, with 7 bases spanning the gap. Here the CDR3 reads CASSRDTYEQYF. CDR3 in DNA: TGTGCCAGCAGCCGGGACACCTACGAGCAGTACTTC.

This clone was observed a single time. The CDR3 does not close with the conserved phenylalanine or tryptophan, likely indicating a read error. The DNA is omitted, as the CDR3 cannot be located on it reliably, and the CDR3 follows TCRdb's listing. The rearrangement joins TRBV6-1 to TRBJ2-7; the tabulated D call, TRBD2, remains unverified against the DNA. The CDR3 extends over 14 residues, inclusive of both ends. Germline CDR1 MNHNS, CDR2 SASEGT. The CDR3 loop is CASSEMWTSVGGWI.

V usage is TRBV6-5 and J usage is TRBJ2-7; 7 nucleotides agree with TRBD1. This CDR3 contains 15 residues. The V segment lost 7 bases and the J segment 0 bases; nucleotides outside the gene matches: 9. Per germline, CDR1 MNHEY and CDR2 SVGAGI. CDR3 in DNA: TGTGCCAGCAATCACCGGGACAGAGCCTCCTACGAGCAGTACTTC. It encodes CASNHRDRASYEQYF.

This clone was detected only once. The genes are TRBV10-3 and TRBJ2-7; 8 bases fit TRBD1. The germline V gene has CDR1 ENHRY and CDR2 SYGVKD. The CDR3 contains 14 residues. The V and J ends lost 2 bases and 5 bases, in that order; junction bases with no gene match: 5. CDR3 in DNA: TGTGCCATCAGTGAGGGGGACAGGACCCACGAGCAGTACTTC. Its translation is CAISEGDRTHEQYF.

V is TRBV18 and J is TRBJ2-5; no clear D. From germline, CDR1 is KGHSH and CDR2 LQKENI. The CDR3 consists of 13 residues. V dropped 3 bases and J dropped 5 bases, with 10 bases sitting between them. The CDR3 here is CASSPSLQETQYF. The DNA of the CDR3 is TGTGCCAGCTCACCCTCGTTGCAGGAGACCCAGTACTTC.